This is a list of T cell receptor beta chains from one sample in a study of post-analysis software for immune sequencing data. TCRdb re-derived calls from the PCR reads in MiXCR, one entry per CDR3 protein. The table includes fewer than 850,000 distinct CDR3 sequences, 25% to 30% detected once. Input material: blood. The receptors come from a girl aged 5 to 17 with multiple sclerosis. The CDR3 runs from the conserved cysteine through the conserved F or W. D genes are given only for firm matches. Clone sizes are given selectively: once, few, many, or a class where the clone is expanded.

clone_size d_call j_call v_call cdr3_aa cdr3_nt
few - TRBJ2-7 TRBV9 CASSVGLGQEQYF TGTGCCAGCAGCGTAGGGCTCGGTCAGGAGCAGTACTTC
few TRBD1 TRBJ2-5 TRBV11-2 CASSANSGTAETQYF TGTGCCAGCAGCGCGAATTCCGGGACAGCGGAGACCCAGTACTTC
- - TRBJ1-5 TRBV25-1 CASSDWGNQPQHF TGTGCCAGCAGTGATTGGGGGAATCAGCCCCAGCATTTT
- - TRBJ2-1 TRBV20-1 CSARGGFPYNEQFF TGCAGTGCTAGAGGCGGATTCCCCTACAATGAGCAGTTCTTC
few TRBD1 TRBJ1-1 TRBV4-1 CASSQTRGRGLLNTEAFF TGCGCCAGCAGCCAAACGCGGGGGAGGGGGCTTTTGAACACTGAAGCTTTCTTT
- - TRBJ1-5 TRBV6-5 CASSYLGTNQPQHF TGTGCCAGCAGTTACTTAGGGACTAATCAGCCCCAGCATTTT
- TRBD2 TRBJ2-1 TRBV6-5 CASSYSGLAGAPGYNEQFF TGTGCCAGCAGTTACTCCGGACTAGCGGGAGCCCCGGGGTACAATGAGCAGTTCTTC
- TRBD2 TRBJ2-1 TRBV9 CASSVKLAGGGNEQFF TGTGCCAGCAGCGTTAAACTAGCGGGGGGTGGGAATGAGCAGTTCTTC
few - TRBJ2-7 TRBV7-2 CASSLALPGVEGDEQYF TGTGCCAGCAGCTTAGCTCTGCCGGGAGTGGAGGGGGACGAGCAGTACTTC
few - TRBJ2-3 TRBV29-1 CSAPPSGRTDTQYF TGCAGCGCCCCGCCTTCAGGACGCACAGATACGCAGTATTTT
- TRBD2 TRBJ2-2 TRBV28 CASSPSGDNTGELFF TGTGCCAGCAGTCCGAGCGGGGATAACACCGGGGAGCTGTTTTTT
few TRBD2 TRBJ2-5 TRBV7-2 CASSRREGETQYF TGTGCCAGCAGCCGACGGGAGGGGGAGACCCAGTACTTC
few - TRBJ2-1 TRBV20-1 CSASDRNNYNEQFF TGCAGTGCTAGCGACAGAAATAACTACAATGAGCAGTTCTTC
few - TRBJ1-2 TRBV5-1 CASSWAPDNYGYTF TGCGCCAGCAGCTGGGCCCCCGACAACTATGGCTACACCTTC
many - TRBJ2-5 TRBV5-1 CASSLDTNQAETQYF TGCGCCAGCAGCTTGGACACGAACCAAGCAGAGACCCAGTACTTC
- - TRBJ2-1 TRBV6-1 CASSEGAQPGPYNEQFF TGTGCCAGCAGTGAAGGGGCTCAGCCTGGCCCCTACAATGAGCAGTTCTTC
- TRBD2 TRBJ2-3 TRBV20-1 CSAEPGLAGVSTDTQYF TGCAGTGCAGAACCGGGACTAGCGGGGGTTAGCACAGATACGCAGTATTTT
- TRBD1 TRBJ2-1 TRBV19 CANSIRTGGSIYNEQFF TGTGCCAATAGTATAAGGACAGGGGGCTCTATCTACAATGAGCAGTTCTTC
many - TRBJ2-7 TRBV7-2 CASSVGPVGYEQYF TGTGCCAGCAGCGTAGGGCCAGTTGGCTACGAGCAGTACTTC
- - TRBJ1-1 TRBV7-2 CASSWGRVNTEAFF TGTGCCAGCAGCTGGGGCAGAGTGAACACTGAAGCTTTCTTT
- - TRBJ1-1 TRBV27 CASSPGPQGLTEAFF TGTGCCAGCAGTCCCGGCCCCCAGGGACTCACTGAAGCTTTCTTT
few - TRBJ2-1 TRBV20-1 CSARPRTINNNEQFF TGCAGTGCTAGACCTCGGACCATAAACAACAATGAGCAGTTCTTC
- - TRBJ2-1 TRBV7-2 CASSDSASCNEQFF TGTGCCAGCAGCGACAGCGCCTCCTGCAATGAGCAGTTCTTC
few - TRBJ2-1 TRBV27 CASSLLFGDSYNEQFF TGTGCCAGCAGTTTGTTGTTTGGGGACTCCTACAATGAGCAGTTCTTC
- TRBD2 TRBJ2-1 TRBV6-1 CASSGFALTSGGAGKGYNEQFF TGTGCCAGCAGTGGATTCGCCTTGACTAGCGGGGGGGCGGGTAAGGGTTACAATGAGCAGTTCTTC
- - TRBJ2-7 TRBV15 CATSRDWGDREQYF TGTGCCACCAGCAGAGATTGGGGGGACCGCGAGCAGTACTTC
- TRBD2 TRBJ2-3 TRBV24-1 CATSETSGYTDTQYF TGTGCCACCAGTGAGACTAGCGGATACACAGATACGCAGTATTTT
- - TRBJ2-7 TRBV6-2/TRBV6-3 CASSRPMGLAGTNHEQYF TGTGCCAGCAGCCGCCCCATGGGGTTAGCTGGAACCAACCACGAGCAGTACTTC
- TRBD2 TRBJ2-7 TRBV20-1 CSASRVRSGRAHEQYF TGCAGTGCTAGTAGGGTCCGGAGCGGGAGGGCCCACGAGCAGTACTTC